A single sample is the source of the 16 T cell receptor beta chains below, sequenced in a study of shared clonotypes between healthy human individuals. Produced via immunoSEQ multiplex PCR; TCRdb's table is partial and in-frame only. The sample yields a few million clones, 80% to 95% seen once. The sample comprised naive CD4+ T cells from PBMCs. Subset here: CD45RA+ positively selected. The receptors originated from a man between 18 and 35 years old in good health. Some clones in this sample may be carry-over from other donors' samples.

The V call is TRBV7-9, the J call TRBJ1-1, with D perhaps matching TRBD1 (6 bases). CDR1 and CDR2 from the germline V gene are SEHNR and FQNEAQ (reference sequence). Deletions cut 5 bases from V and 6 bases from J, with 19 bases between. This CDR3 contains 15 residues. DNA for the CDR3: TGTGCCAGCAGCCCTAGGGGGGGGGCGGTCTCTGAAGCTTTCTTT. It yields the protein CASSPRGGAVSEAFF.

This sequence joins TRBV28 and TRBJ2-1; 8 bases line up with TRBD2. The CDR3 length is 15 residues. The germline V gene encodes CDR1 MDHEN and CDR2 SYDVKM. V dropped 3 bases and J dropped 8; count of bases not matched to a gene: 9. Here the CDR3 reads CASSFAAGDADEQFF. The CDR3 region has the DNA TGTGCCAGCAGTTTCGCAGCGGGAGATGCTGATGAGCAGTTCTTC.

The V gene is TRBV20-1, the J gene TRBJ1-1; D not resolved. The CDR3 loop spans 11 amino acids. Germline values: CDR1 DFQATT, CDR2 SNEGSKA (reference sequence). V lost 5 bases, J lost 3 bases, and 7 bases lay in between. CDR3 sequence reads: CSASVYTEAFF. The CDR3 coding sequence is TGCAGTGCTTCTGTATACACTGAAGCTTTCTTT.

This chain connects TRBV28 to TRBJ1-1, with D possibly being TRBD1 (5 bases). Germline V gives CDR1 MDHEN, CDR2 SYDVKM. There are 14 residues in the CDR3. V was cut by 5 bases and J by 7 bases, with 17 bases left in between. As DNA, the CDR3 is TGTGCCAGCAGTCCCAGGACACCCCGGAGTGAAGCTTTCTTT. This codes for CASSPRTPRSEAFF.

This clone was counted a single time. The chain recombines TRBV7-3 with TRBJ2-5, with 8 bases aligning to TRBD2. The germline V gene has CDR1 SGHTA and CDR2 FQGTGA. Trimming removed 3 bases from V and 13 bases from J; junction bases left unmatched: 10. The CDR3 covers 13 residues. The CDR3 sequence is CASSFDDSGMRYF. The CDR3, as DNA: TGTGCCAGCAGCTTTGATGATAGCGGGATGAGGTACTTC.

The V call is TRBV7-2, the J call TRBJ2-2; D might be TRBD2 (6 bases). Germline V gives CDR1 SGHTA, CDR2 FQGNSA. The CDR3 extends over 16 amino acids. V was trimmed by 1 base and J by 3 bases, leaving 12 bases between them. CDR3 nucleotides: TGTGCCAGCAGCTTAGTACTAGCTGGGGACACCGGGGAGCTGTTTTTT. It codes for CASSLVLAGDTGELFF.

The chain is built from TRBV30 and TRBJ1-1; D perhaps matches TRBD1 (6 bases). Germline lookup yields CDR1 GTSNPN and CDR2 SVGIG (reference sequence). The CDR3 sequence is 16 residues long. Deletions cut 3 bases from V and 3 bases from J, with 20 bases between. CDR3 sequence: CAWSHFRGRGYTEAFF. The DNA for the CDR3 is TGTGCCTGGAGCCACTTTCGGGGGCGGGGGTACACTGAAGCTTTCTTT. The full variable domain, rest sourced from reference TRBV30 and TRBJ1-1, is SQTIHQWPATLVQPVGSPLSLECTVEGTSNPNLYWYRQAAGRGLQLLFYSVGIGQISSEVPQNLSASRPQDRQFILSSKKLLLSDSGFYLCAWSHFRGRGYTEAFFGQGTRLTVV.

This chain's CDR3 is CATLTSGRTDTQYF. CDR3 DNA sequence: TGTGCCACTTTGACTAGCGGGCGCACAGATACGCAGTATTTT. The chain is built from TRBV11-2 and TRBJ2-3, with 10 bases matching TRBD2. This CDR3 has 14 amino acids. The V gene end was trimmed by 10 bases and the J gene end by 1 base; junction bases not matched to a gene: 5. The V gene's germline CDR1 is SGHAT and CDR2 FQNNGV.

This rearrangement joins TRBV5-5 to TRBJ1-2, with 7 bases matching TRBD1. J lost 8 bases, V lost 4 bases, and 11 bases had no gene match. In germline, CDR1 is SGHKS, CDR2 YYEKEE (reference sequence). The CDR3 consists of 14 residues. CDR3 DNA sequence: TGTGCCAGCAGCCCGGGGAGGGGGCGATACGGCTACACCTTC. It codes for CASSPGRGRYGYTF.

J is TRBJ2-7 and V is TRBV7-9, with 8 bases matching TRBD2. CDR1 and CDR2 from the germline V gene are SEHNR and FQNEAQ (reference sequence). V lost 5 bases and J lost 6; bases outside the gene matches: 9. This CDR3 contains 14 residues. The DNA for the CDR3 is TGTGCCAGCAGCCAAACCGGGACTAGTGGCGAGCAGTACTTC. It codes for CASSQTGTSGEQYF.

With respect to this clone: Other nucleotide sequences from this sample produce the same CDR3. The J gene is TRBJ2-1, the V gene TRBV30; D tentatively fits TRBD1 or TRBD2 (6 bases each). This CDR3 has 13 amino acids. CDR1 GTSNPN and CDR2 SVGIG come from the germline V gene (reference sequence). V was pared by 0 bases and J by 8 bases, with 11 bases between. The CDR3 spells CAWSVQGGDEQFF. In DNA, the CDR3 is TGTGCCTGGAGTGTACAGGGAGGCGATGAGCAGTTCTTC.

The chain carries TRBV7-9 and TRBJ1-1; 7 positions match TRBD1. CDR1 is SEHNR and CDR2 is FQNEAQ in the germline V gene (reference sequence). CDR3 length: 15 residues. Unmatched junction bases numbered 3, after V lost 2 bases and J lost 0 bases. The CDR3 spells CASSLTGTVNTEAFF. The CDR3 DNA reads TGTGCCAGCAGCTTAACGGGGACAGTGAACACTGAAGCTTTCTTT.

V and J are TRBV28 and TRBJ2-2; TRBD1 or TRBD2 may be the D gene (5 bases each). V was shortened by 6 bases and J by 4 bases, with 15 bases between the two germline ends. From germline, CDR1 is MDHEN and CDR2 SYDVKM. The CDR3 contains 15 residues. Here the CDR3 DNA reads TGTGCCAGCAGCCCTCCGGGACGGATCACCGGGGAGCTGTTTTTT. The encoded protein is CASSPPGRITGELFF.

The rearrangement uses TRBV7-6 and TRBJ1-1; the D is unclear. The CDR3 runs to 18 residues. V lost 1 base and J lost 0, with 18 bases in between. The germline V gene has CDR1 SGHVS and CDR2 FNYEAQ. The CDR3 here is CASSLDFTTDTMNTEAFF. For the CDR3, the DNA is TGTGCCAGCAGCTTAGATTTTACCACAGACACAATGAACACTGAAGCTTTCTTT.

The chain couples TRBV4-2 to TRBJ2-6; the D gene is possibly TRBD2 (5 bases). Trimming stripped 8 bases from V and 3 bases from J, with 8 bases between. The CDR3 sequence is 13 residues long. CDR1 and CDR2 (germline): LGHNA, YNFKEQ. CDR3 sequence (DNA): TGTGCCAGCCGGGAAAATGGGGCCAACGTCCTGACTTTC. Amino acid sequence: CASRENGANVLTF.

This chain uses TRBV14 with TRBJ2-3, with D possibly TRBD2 on 5 matching bases. V lost 3 bases and J 0 bases, leaving 13 bases between the germline ends. The CDR3 has 16 amino acids. The germline CDR1 and CDR2 sequences are SGHDN and FVKESK. CDR3 nucleotides: TGTGCCAGCAGCCATGGCGGAGGTTTGAGCACAGATACGCAGTATTTT. Protein product: CASSHGGGLSTDTQYF.